This TCR beta chain originates from a study of blood T cell repertoires in COVID-19. After removal of 4 bases from V and 4 bases from J, the junction contained 7 bases not matched to a gene. CDR3 length equals 14 residues. Looked up from germline, CDR1 is SGHRS and CDR2 is YFSETQ. TCRdb's copy holds only in-frame clones and misses some; the assay was immunoSEQ multiplex PCR. This table holds a few hundred thousand clones, almost 85% found once. Sequencing was performed on peripheral blood. This receptor was taken from a human donor in a cohort sampled during active COVID-19. The V and J genes are TRBV5-1 and TRBJ2-7, with 8 bases lining up with TRBD2. CDR3 bases: TGCGCCAGCAGCCTGGGCGGGGGGCTATACGAGCAGTACTTC. Its protein product is CASSLGGGLYEQYF.